This TCR beta chain comes out of a study of CD8 T cells in ankylosing spondylitis. Study results and limitations: Significant enrichment of disease-linked clones was reportedly seen in matched ankylosing spondylitis synovial fluid.

There are many counts of this clonotype. Its antigen is undetermined. V gave up 3 bases and J gave up 1 base; unmatched junction bases: 8. This CDR3 is built from 17 residues. The germline V gene encodes CDR1 MNHEY and CDR2 SMNVEV (reference sequence). Using its own MiXCR run on the 5' RACE reads, TCRdb lists one record per CDR3 protein. Of 200,000 to 300,000 distinct CDR3 sequences listed, about 10% are singletons. This clonotype originated in a male donor with ankylosing spondylitis or in good health (not recorded which). This sequence joins TRBV27 and TRBJ1-3; 8 nucleotides line up with TRBD1. The sample comprised blood, either unsorted or a sorted T cell fraction (not recorded which). CDR3 in DNA: TGTGCCAGCAGTTTGTCAGGGGGCGCGTTATCTGGAAACACCATATATTTT. It specifies CASSLSGGALSGNTIYF.